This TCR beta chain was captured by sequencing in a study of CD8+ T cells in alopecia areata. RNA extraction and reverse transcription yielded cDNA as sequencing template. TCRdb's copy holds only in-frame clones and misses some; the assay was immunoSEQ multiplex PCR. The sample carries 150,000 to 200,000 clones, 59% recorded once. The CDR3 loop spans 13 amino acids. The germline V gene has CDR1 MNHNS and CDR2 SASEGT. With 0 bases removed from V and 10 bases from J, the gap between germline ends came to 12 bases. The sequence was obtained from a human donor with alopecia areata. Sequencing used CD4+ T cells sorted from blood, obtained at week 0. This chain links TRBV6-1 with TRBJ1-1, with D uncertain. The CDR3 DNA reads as TGTGCCAGCAGTGAAGCAACCCTAAGTCGAGCTTTCTTT. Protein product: CASSEATLSRAFF.